A selection of T cell receptor beta chains follows, all from one sample in a study of Tregs in tolerant kidney transplant recipients. Assay used: immunoSEQ multiplex PCR; TCRdb lists only in-frame clones, some missing. The table includes about 240,000 clones, about 86% detected once. Material: CD4+ T cells from blood. These receptors all come from a human donor in good health. The CDR3 runs from the conserved cysteine through the conserved F or W. Each record gives: J gene, clone size, V gene, D gene, CDR3 DNA, CDR3 protein. D genes are given only for firm matches. For some rows the clone size is stated as once, few or many, or as a class when expanded; others skip it.

j_call: TRBJ2-2; clone_size: .; v_call: TRBV6-6; d_call: TRBD1; cdr3_nt: TGTGCCAGCAGTCCGAACAGGGGTGGGAGCACCGGGGAGCTGTTTTTT; cdr3_aa: CASSPNRGGSTGELFF
j_call: TRBJ1-1; clone_size: once; v_call: TRBV5-1; d_call: .; cdr3_nt: TGCGCCAGCAGCCGCAGGTGGGAGGAAACTGAAGCTTTCTTT; cdr3_aa: CASSRRWEETEAFF
j_call: TRBJ1-1; clone_size: .; v_call: TRBV19; d_call: .; cdr3_nt: TGTGCCAGTAGTATAGGTGGGGGTCACACTGAAGCTTTCTTT; cdr3_aa: CASSIGGGHTEAFF
j_call: TRBJ1-5; clone_size: .; v_call: TRBV7-8; d_call: .; cdr3_nt: TGTGCCAGCAGCCCCCTGCGGACGGGAGGCAATCAGCCCCAGCATTTT; cdr3_aa: CASSPLRTGGNQPQHF
j_call: TRBJ1-1; clone_size: .; v_call: TRBV5-1; d_call: .; cdr3_nt: TGCGCCAGCAGCTTGGACTTCAGGGTGGGTGAATCCACTGAAGCTTTCTTT; cdr3_aa: CASSLDFRVGESTEAFF
j_call: TRBJ2-5; clone_size: once; v_call: TRBV2; d_call: TRBD2; cdr3_nt: TGTGCCAGCACTACATCCGGGACTAGTCGTTGGGAGCAGTACTTC; cdr3_aa: CASTTSGTSRWEQYF
j_call: TRBJ2-2; clone_size: .; v_call: TRBV7-6; d_call: TRBD1; cdr3_nt: TGTGCCAGCAGCTTAAGGGACAGGGGATTCACCGGGGAGCTGTTTTTT; cdr3_aa: CASSLRDRGFTGELFF
j_call: TRBJ2-5; clone_size: .; v_call: TRBV10-3; d_call: .; cdr3_nt: TGTGCCATCAGTGACTTCCCGGAGCGGCAAGAGACCCAGTACTTC; cdr3_aa: CAISDFPERQETQYF
j_call: TRBJ1-1; clone_size: few; v_call: TRBV6-5; d_call: .; cdr3_nt: TGTGCCAGCAGCAAAAGACCGGGAGGTACTGAAGCTTTCTTT; cdr3_aa: CASSKRPGGTEAFF
j_call: TRBJ2-5; clone_size: .; v_call: TRBV2; d_call: .; cdr3_nt: TGTGCCAGTGGGTGGAGCGGCACTACCGACGGGGAGACCCAGTACTTC; cdr3_aa: CASGWSGTTDGETQYF
j_call: TRBJ2-7; clone_size: .; v_call: TRBV10-2; d_call: TRBD1; cdr3_nt: TGCGCCAGCAGTGGACAGGGGGGACACGAGCAGTACTTC; cdr3_aa: CASSGQGGHEQYF
j_call: TRBJ1-1; clone_size: .; v_call: TRBV13; d_call: .; cdr3_nt: TGTGCCAGCAGCTTCTGGGGGGAGGGCACTGAAGCTTTCTTT; cdr3_aa: CASSFWGEGTEAFF
j_call: TRBJ1-5; clone_size: .; v_call: TRBV5-8; d_call: .; cdr3_nt: TGTGCCACCCCTCCGGAGTATCAGCCCCAGCATTTT; cdr3_aa: CATPPEYQPQHF
j_call: TRBJ1-3; clone_size: .; v_call: TRBV6-1; d_call: .; cdr3_nt: TGTGCCAGCAGTGAAATCCCTTCCGGAAACACCATATATTTT; cdr3_aa: CASSEIPSGNTIYF
j_call: TRBJ2-1; clone_size: .; v_call: TRBV2; d_call: .; cdr3_nt: TGTGCCAGCAGTGACGGGTCCAGGGCCCCTAAGTTCTTC; cdr3_aa: CASSDGSRAPKFF
j_call: TRBJ2-7; clone_size: few; v_call: TRBV7-8; d_call: .; cdr3_nt: TGTGCCAGCAGCTTACTAGCGCTGTTCCCCTACGAGCAGTACTTC; cdr3_aa: CASSLLALFPYEQYF
j_call: TRBJ1-1; clone_size: .; v_call: TRBV2; d_call: TRBD1; cdr3_nt: TGTGCCAGCAGGGCTATTGGGACAGGGGAAGCTTTCTTT; cdr3_aa: CASRAIGTGEAFF
j_call: TRBJ1-2; clone_size: .; v_call: TRBV2; d_call: .; cdr3_nt: TGTGCCAGCAGCTACCCGGAGACGGCCTATGGCTACACCTTC; cdr3_aa: CASSYPETAYGYTF
j_call: TRBJ2-1; clone_size: .; v_call: TRBV19; d_call: TRBD2; cdr3_nt: TGTGCCAGTAGTCCCGGACTAGCGGGGGGCCTCGTCTACAATGAGCAGTTCTTC; cdr3_aa: CASSPGLAGGLVYNEQFF
j_call: TRBJ2-2; clone_size: .; v_call: TRBV11-3; d_call: TRBD1; cdr3_nt: TGTGCCAGCAGCTCCATTACTCGACAGGGGGCTTATACCGGGGAGCTGTTTTTT; cdr3_aa: CASSSITRQGAYTGELFF
j_call: TRBJ2-7; clone_size: few; v_call: TRBV4-2; d_call: .; cdr3_nt: TGTGCCAGCAGCCGGGAAGAGGGGGGCTACGAGCAGTACTTC; cdr3_aa: CASSREEGGYEQYF
j_call: TRBJ2-7; clone_size: once; v_call: TRBV11-2; d_call: .; cdr3_nt: TGTGCCAGCAGCTTAGGGCCCAGAAAATACGAGCAGTACTTC; cdr3_aa: CASSLGPRKYEQYF
j_call: TRBJ2-7; clone_size: once; v_call: TRBV7-6; d_call: .; cdr3_nt: TGTGCCAGCAGCGGAGCAACAGGATTCTCCTACGAGCAGTACTTC; cdr3_aa: CASSGATGFSYEQYF
j_call: TRBJ2-1; clone_size: .; v_call: TRBV6-1; d_call: TRBD1; cdr3_nt: TGTGCCAGCAGTGAAGGGAACAGGGGTTATGAGCAGTTCTTC; cdr3_aa: CASSEGNRGYEQFF
j_call: TRBJ2-1; clone_size: once; v_call: TRBV29-1; d_call: .; cdr3_nt: TGCAGCGTTGTAGTAGCGGAAGCCCAAACCTACAATGAGCAGTTCTTC; cdr3_aa: CSVVVAEAQTYNEQFF
j_call: TRBJ1-5; clone_size: .; v_call: TRBV11-2; d_call: .; cdr3_nt: TGTGCCAGCAGCTTATCAGGCAATCAGCCCCAGCATTTT; cdr3_aa: CASSLSGNQPQHF
j_call: TRBJ1-1; clone_size: .; v_call: TRBV19; d_call: TRBD1; cdr3_nt: TGTGCCAGTAGCCCGGGACAGGGGGCCAGGATGAACACTGAAGCTTTCTTT; cdr3_aa: CASSPGQGARMNTEAFF
j_call: TRBJ1-1; clone_size: .; v_call: TRBV10-2; d_call: .; cdr3_nt: TGCGCCAGCAGTGGGCCGCAGGGGTTGAGCACTGAAGCTTTCTTT; cdr3_aa: CASSGPQGLSTEAFF
j_call: TRBJ2-4; clone_size: .; v_call: TRBV5-4; d_call: TRBD2; cdr3_nt: TGTGCCAGCAGCCTAGCGGGGGGGAAAAACATTCAGTACTTC; cdr3_aa: CASSLAGGKNIQYF
j_call: TRBJ1-2; clone_size: .; v_call: TRBV19; d_call: .; cdr3_nt: TGTGCCAGTAGTAACGGGCAGGGTTTCTATGGCTACACCTTC; cdr3_aa: CASSNGQGFYGYTF
j_call: TRBJ2-2; clone_size: .; v_call: TRBV19; d_call: .; cdr3_nt: TGTGCCAGTAGTAAGGTTCAGATCAACACCGGGGAGCTGTTTTTT; cdr3_aa: CASSKVQINTGELFF
j_call: TRBJ2-3; clone_size: .; v_call: TRBV9; d_call: .; cdr3_nt: TGTGCCCTCGGGCTTCCCGGGCCAGATAGCACAGATACGCAGTATTTT; cdr3_aa: CALGLPGPDSTDTQYF